The 23 T cell receptor beta chains below were found in one sample sequenced in a study of OX40 agonist ivuxolimab in advanced cancers. Libraries were constructed by the immunoSEQ multiplex PCR assay. TCRdb stores this immuneACCESS table with in-frame sequences only. Part of the clones is absent; in the studies checked, under half of the shortfall reflects unresolved V genes, and no reason is known for the rest. This sample is represented by about 68,000 clones; roughly 80% of them were singletons. The ten top clones hold about a tenth of the sample. The input for sequencing was CD4+ or CD8+ T cells sorted from blood, taken in a trial of the OX40 agonist ivuxolimab. These receptors all stem from an adult with an advanced solid tumor such as melanoma, head and neck, liver or kidney cancer.

The J gene is TRBJ2-7, the V gene TRBV23-1, with D tentatively TRBD1 or TRBD2 (5 bases each). TRBV23-1 carries the ORF label, with uncertain function. V was pared by 4 bases and J by 7 bases, with 20 bases between. The CDR3 loop spans 15 amino acids. The CDR3, as DNA: TGCGCCAGCAGTCTGCTAGATCCCGGGGCTAGGGAGCAGTACTTC. Translating gives CASSLLDPGAREQYF.

The V gene is TRBV5-1, the J gene TRBJ1-2; no clear D. This CDR3 is 15 amino acids long. V was clipped by 0 bases and J by 1 base, with 10 bases between them. Germline V lookup: CDR1 SGHRS, CDR2 YFSETQ. As DNA, the CDR3 is TGCGCCAGCAGCTTGGGTCCAGGCGTTAACTATGGCTACACCTTC. Its protein product is CASSLGPGVNYGYTF. Filled out from reference TRBV5-1 and TRBJ1-2, the complete variable domain reads KAGVTQTPRYLIKTRGQQVTLSCSPISGHRSVSWYQQTPGQGLQFLFEYFSETQRNKGNFPGRFSGRQFSNSRSEMNVSTLELGDSALYLCASSLGPGVNYGYTFGSGTRLTVV.

This sequence joins TRBV5-4 and TRBJ2-1; TRBD2 matches 11 bases. The germline gives CDR1 SGHNT, CDR2 YYREEE (reference sequence). The V segment lost 1 base and the J segment 8 bases; nucleotides outside the gene matches: 5. This CDR3 spans 15 amino acids. The CDR3 region is CASSLRSGRADEQFF. The CDR3 nucleotides read TGTGCCAGCAGCTTGCGTAGCGGGAGGGCGGATGAGCAGTTCTTC.

The V gene is TRBV4-1, the J gene TRBJ2-1, with 8 bases aligning to TRBD2. The germline gives CDR1 MGHRA, CDR2 YSYEKL. The J segment lost 10 bases and the V segment lost 8 bases, leaving 16 bases of the junction unmatched. This CDR3 has 15 amino acids. CDR3 DNA sequence: TGCGCCAGCCGCGTAAGAGCGGGAGAGCGGCGCGAGCAGTTCTTC. Protein product: CASRVRAGERREQFF.

The chain employs TRBV2 and TRBJ1-5; the D is unclear. The CDR3 has 14 amino acids. Germline CDR1 SNHLY, CDR2 FYNNEI. Trimming stripped 3 bases from V and 1 base from J, with 7 bases between. CDR3 nucleotides: TGTGCCAGCAGTGAGTCGGCGAGCAATCAGCCCCAGCATTTT. This gives the protein CASSESASNQPQHF.

The chain combines TRBV7-9 with TRBJ1-5; the match to TRBD1 covers 7 bases. Germline CDR1 reads SEHNR; CDR2 reads FQNEAQ (reference sequence). J gave up 1 base and V 1 base, and 1 base lay outside the gene matches. There are 15 residues in the CDR3. The CDR3 DNA reads as TGTGCCAGCAGCTTAGGGACAGGCAGCAATCAGCCCCAGCATTTT. Translated: CASSLGTGSNQPQHF.

This chain uses TRBV19 with TRBJ2-7; D might be TRBD1 or TRBD2, each matching 5 bases. CDR1 and CDR2 (germline): LNHDA, SQIVND (reference sequence). Trimming left V 4 bases short and J 2 bases short, with 12 bases between. This CDR3 has 14 residues. In DNA form, the CDR3 reads TGTGCCAGTAGTAGGGGGTACCTAACCTACGAGCAGTACTTC. Amino acid sequence: CASSRGYLTYEQYF.

The V call is TRBV27, the J call TRBJ1-2; D is perhaps TRBD1 (5 bases). Germline V lookup: CDR1 MNHEY, CDR2 SMNVEV (reference sequence). V shed 5 bases and J shed 3 bases, with 10 bases lying between them. The CDR3 is 13 residues long. The CDR3 here is CASSMGLDYGYTF. CDR3 in DNA: TGTGCCAGCAGTATGGGACTGGACTATGGCTACACCTTC.

The chain couples TRBV28 to TRBJ1-2; D gene ambiguous. CDR1 and CDR2 from the germline V gene are MDHEN and SYDVKM. V was trimmed by 5 bases and J by 0 bases, leaving 13 bases between them. The CDR3 covers 15 residues. CDR3 coding DNA: TGTGCCAGCAGTCCGACGCCCCACTCTAACTATGGCTACACCTTC. It specifies CASSPTPHSNYGYTF.

A single count supports this clone. This chain uses TRBV6-5 with TRBJ1-2; TRBD1 might be the D (5 bases). The CDR3 length is 16 residues. Per germline, CDR1 MNHEY and CDR2 SVGAGI. The V gene lost 0 bases and the J gene lost 6 bases, with 17 bases spanning the gap. DNA for the CDR3: TGTGCCAGCAGTTACTCCGCTCTGGGAGGGGAAAATGGCTACACCTTC. Protein: CASSYSALGGENGYTF.

The chain combines TRBV20-1 with TRBJ1-1; D is unclear. With 6 bases removed from V and 8 bases from J, the gap between germline ends came to 10 bases. This CDR3 spans 10 amino acids. CDR1 is DFQATT, CDR2 SNEGSKA, per germline (reference sequence). The CDR3 DNA reads as TGCAGTGCCCGGACGGACGAAGCTTTCTTT. As protein: CSARTDEAFF.

V is TRBV29-1 and J is TRBJ2-7; 11 nucleotides line up with TRBD1. V gave up 6 bases and J gave up 4 bases; unmatched junction bases: 5. Germline V gene lookup returns CDR1 SQVTM and CDR2 ANQGSEA. The CDR3 covers 13 residues. CDR3 DNA: TGCAGCGTGCGGACAGGGGGCGGTTACGAGCAGTACTTC. Translated: CSVRTGGGYEQYF.

This sequence joins TRBV6-1 and TRBJ1-1; D is uncertain. Per germline, CDR1 MNHNS and CDR2 SASEGT. This CDR3 comprises 15 residues. The ends were cut back, 3 bases at V and 0 bases at J, with 11 bases in the middle. The CDR3: CASSDAGGLNTEAFF. Written as DNA, the CDR3 is TGTGCCAGCAGTGATGCAGGCGGTTTGAACACTGAAGCTTTCTTT.

The sample holds a few counts of this clone. V is TRBV6-5 and J is TRBJ1-6; D gene uncertain. The germline gives CDR1 MNHEY, CDR2 SVGAGI. Trimming pared 4 bases from V and 10 bases from J, leaving 17 bases between. The CDR3 has 15 amino acids. As DNA, the CDR3 is TGTGCCAGCAGTTTACTGTCCGGGATGGGCTCACCCCTCCACTTT. Amino acids: CASSLLSGMGSPLHF.

V usage is TRBV18 and J usage is TRBJ2-3; a weak D match, TRBD1 (6 bases). The germline gives CDR1 KGHSH, CDR2 LQKENI. Trimming left V 0 bases short and J 5 bases short, with 9 bases between. The length of the CDR3 is 14 residues. The CDR3 region has the DNA TGTGCCAGCTCACCACCCGAGGGGGTAGATACGCAGTATTTT. Its translation is CASSPPEGVDTQYF.

This sequence joins TRBV2 and TRBJ2-7; D tentatively reads TRBD1 or TRBD2 (5 bases each). Germline CDR1 SNHLY, CDR2 FYNNEI. V was cut by 4 bases and J by 4 bases, with 8 bases left in between. The CDR3 length is 12 residues. The CDR3 DNA sequence: TGTGCCAGCAGTGGCAGGGAGTACGAGCAGTACTTC. It codes for CASSGREYEQYF.

This clone appeared once. Here the CDR3 omits its conserved ending phenylalanine or tryptophan, so a read error is the likely source. This chain joins TRBV7-2 and TRBJ1-2; TRBD1 is a possible D gene (5 bases). This CDR3 has 14 amino acids. Germline-derived CDR1 and CDR2 are SGHTA and FQGNSA. DNA of the CDR3: TGCGCCAGCAGCCAAGAGATGGGGGGCTATGGCTACACCTAC. Translation: CASSQEMGGYGYTY.

CDR3 nucleotides: TGTGCCAGTAGTATAGTCCAGGACATCTATGGCTACACCTTC. This translates into CASSIVQDIYGYTF. The chain couples TRBV19 to TRBJ1-2; D might be TRBD1 (5 bases). Trimming took 1 base from V and 4 from J, leaving 10 bases between them. The CDR3 loop spans 14 amino acids. Germline values: CDR1 LNHDA, CDR2 SQIVND (reference sequence).

The V call is TRBV5-6, the J call TRBJ2-7; D remains ambiguous. CDR3 length: 14 residues. Germline CDR1 SGHDT, CDR2 YYEEEE. Between the trimmed V and J ends, which lost 6 bases and 9 bases, there was a span of 22 bases. Here the CDR3 reads CASTTSSPPSWQYF. The CDR3 DNA sequence: TGTGCCAGCACCACCTCGAGCCCTCCTTCCTGGCAGTACTTC. The variable domain in full, completed from reference TRBV5-6 and TRBJ2-7, reads DAGVTQSPTHLIKTRGQQVTLRCSPKSGHDTVSWYQQALGQGPQFIFQYYEEEERQRGNFPDRFSGHQFPNYSSELNVNALLLGDSALYLCASTTSSPPSWQYFGPGTRLTVT.

The chain's CDR3 is CAISESVNRRADTQYF. Here the CDR3 DNA reads TGTGCCATCAGTGAGTCGGTTAACAGACGGGCAGATACGCAGTATTTT. The chain is built from TRBV10-3 and TRBJ2-3; the D is unclear. Germline V gene sequence: CDR1 ENHRY, CDR2 SYGVKD. CDR3 length: 16 amino acids. V was shortened by 0 bases and J by 4 bases, with 14 bases between the two germline ends.

The chain couples TRBV29-1 to TRBJ2-1, with 7 bases identical to TRBD2. V lost 3 bases, J lost 4 bases, and 6 bases stayed unmatched. The germline gives CDR1 SQVTM, CDR2 ANQGSEA. The CDR3 is 14 residues long. The CDR3 coding sequence is TGCAGCGTTGACGGCTCTAGCGGATACAATGAGCAGTTCTTC. Amino acid sequence: CSVDGSSGYNEQFF.

This clone has a single count. The chain links TRBV28 to TRBJ2-7; 10 nucleotides agree with TRBD2. CDR1 MDHEN and CDR2 SYDVKM come from the germline V gene. This CDR3 contains 17 residues. V gave up 7 bases and J gave up 2 bases; unmatched junction bases: 14. CDR3 amino acids: CASTPYWTSGGAYEQYF. The DNA of the CDR3 is TGTGCCAGCACCCCCTACTGGACTAGCGGAGGGGCCTACGAGCAGTACTTC.

The chain couples TRBV6-5 to TRBJ1-2; 11 bases are shared with TRBD1. With 5 bases clipped from V and 5 bases from J, the junction kept 7 bases outside the gene matches. CDR1 and CDR2 (germline): MNHEY, SVGAGI. The CDR3 has 15 amino acids. CDR3 coding DNA: TGTGCCAGCAGTCGACGGGACAGGGGGGCTTATGGCTACACCTTC. Protein product: CASSRRDRGAYGYTF.